The T cell receptor (beta chain) described here comes from a study of T cell changes during pregnancy in multiple sclerosis. This CDR3 region has 16 residues. Germline V gene lookup returns CDR1 LGHNA and CDR2 YSLEER. With 1 base clipped from V and 5 bases from J, the junction kept 5 bases outside the gene matches. Data came from immunoSEQ multiplex PCR; TCRdb stores just in-frame clones and leaves some out. The data contain about 20,000 clones, 80% to 90% of them singletons. This sequence originates from a female donor in good health, enrolled as a control in a pregnancy study. Source: CD8+ T cells from peripheral blood mononuclear cells, taken in the third trimester of pregnancy. The chain carries TRBV4-3 and TRBJ1-1; TRBD1 aligns across 12 bases. CDR3 DNA sequence: TGCGCCAGCAGCCAAGTGGGACAGGGGGCTTTAACTGAAGCTTTCTTT. This gives the protein CASSQVGQGALTEAFF.